Described below is a single TCR beta chain sequence and its context. What it binds is unknown. These data are taken from a study of Tregs in tolerant kidney transplant recipients. The ends lost 3 bases at V and 2 bases at J; junction bases unmatched: 5. The germline V gene has CDR1 LNHDA and CDR2 SQIVND (reference sequence). CDR3 length equals 15 residues. Study conclusions and caveats: Few patients were studied, so findings need validation in larger groups.

Clones were read by immunoSEQ multiplex PCR, and TCRdb kept only the in-frame ones, dropping some. The table records roughly 20,000 clones, less than 70% of them present only once. This clonotype originated in a human donor in good health. The chain carries TRBV19 and TRBJ2-7, with 9 bases identical to TRBD2. Material for sequencing was Tregs from blood cultured with allogeneic cells. CDR3 nucleotide sequence: TGTGCCAGTAGTATCGCTAGCGGGACAACCTACGAGCAGTACTTC. It translates to CASSIASGTTYEQYF.